This entry describes one T cell receptor (beta chain). The CDR3 runs 17 residues. V shed 4 bases and J shed 1 base, with 17 bases lying between them. Germline CDR1 SGHVS, CDR2 FNYEAQ. The PCR contained 60 Vbeta and 13 Jbeta primers. The table came from immunoSEQ multiplex PCR; TCRdb's copy has only in-frame clones and leaves some out. The table lists 150,000 to 200,000 clones, around three quarters of them singletons. The record originates from a study of cytomegalovirus exposure and HLA in healthy donors. The source of this sequence is a man aged 25-40 years in good health and CMV-seropositive. V and J are TRBV7-6 and TRBJ2-1; D is perhaps TRBD2 (7 bases). Sequencing was done on a sample of PBMCs. The CDR3 spells CASSSPRGGGSYNEQFF. The CDR3 nucleotides read TGTGCCAGCAGCTCCCCGAGGGGAGGGGGTTCCTACAATGAGCAGTTCTTC. Together with reference TRBV7-6 and TRBJ2-1, the CDR3 gives the full variable domain: GAGVSQSPRYKVTKRGQDVALRCDPISGHVSLYWYRQALGQGPEFLTYFNYEAQQDKSGLPNDRFSAERPEGSISTLTIQRTEQRDSAMYRCASSSPRGGGSYNEQFFGPGTRLTVL.